This T cell receptor beta chain was sequenced for a study of T cells in Graves' hyperthyroidism and ophthalmopathy. Study outcomes and limitations: Expanded thyroid clonotypes (above 0.001) were mostly also found in blood.

V was trimmed by 9 bases and J by 1 base, leaving 13 bases between them. CDR3 length: 13 residues. The germline gives CDR1 SGDLS, CDR2 YYNGEE. This clonotype was observed at least ten times. The antigen is unknown. TCR beta CDR3 regions were amplified from RNA transcripts. Primed by the HTBI set, a first-round RT-PCR was run on the TCR CDR3. TCRdb used MiXCR to reprocess the multiplex PCR reads, holding one entry per CDR3 protein. The repertoire holds about 270,000 distinct CDR3 sequences, with less than 30% as singletons. Blood was drawn at first hyperthyroidism diagnosis, before any ophthalmopathy symptoms.

The sample comprised blood. This TCR derives from a man aged 40-55 years with Graves' hyperthyroidism that later progressed to Graves' ophthalmopathy. V gene TRBV9 combines with J gene TRBJ1-1; maybe TRBD1 (5 bases). CDR3 nucleotide sequence: TGTGCCACCTCCCTCGGGACGAACACTGAAGCTTTCTTT. Its translation: CATSLGTNTEAFF.